This T cell receptor beta chain comes out of a study of vaccination and CD4 T cells after COVID-19. In its sample, this clonotype was seen a few times. What it binds is unknown. The ends lost 5 bases at V and 7 bases at J; junction bases unmatched: 7. This CDR3 contains 15 residues. The germline gives CDR1 SGHTA, CDR2 FQGNSA. The treatment denotes: roughly 11-day PBMC culture with coronavirus spike peptide pools or control peptides (ViraFEST assay). Antigen-specific T cell expansion with peptide pools preceded TCR sequencing in the ViraFEST approach. Cultured CD4+ T-cell DNA underwent Oncomine TCR Beta short-read sequencing. The source of extracted genomic DNA was cultured CD4+ T cells. TCRdb itself ran the PCR reads through MiXCR, one entry per CDR3 protein. The data contain more than 11,000 distinct CDR3 sequences, approximately 48% of them seen just once; the ten biggest clones take up roughly 9%.

The genes are TRBV7-2 and TRBJ1-4, with 10 bases that match TRBD1. Sequencing used CD4+ T cells from blood, cultured in vitro. The sequence was collected from a human donor who had recovered from COVID-19. CDR3 bases: TGTGCCAGCAGCCCCAGAAGACAGGGGGCTGAAAAACTGTTTTTT. Protein sequence: CASSPRRQGAEKLFF.